Below are 26 T cell receptor beta chains sequenced from a single sample in a study of cytomegalovirus exposure and HLA in healthy donors (TCRdb year 2017). Library preparation used the immunoSEQ multiplex PCR assay. The multiplex PCR relied on a mix of 60 forward primers for TCR Vbeta segments and 13 reverse primers for TCR Jbeta segments. The table comes from immuneACCESS by way of TCRdb, which keeps in-frame sequences with V and J called. Part of the clones is missing from these tables; in studies checked, under half for an unresolved V gene and the rest for unknown reasons. The sample yields approximately 130,000 clones; roughly four fifths were counted once. The ten largest clonotypes hold under 7% of the sample. The sequenced sample was PBMCs. Source of these receptors: a woman between 40 and 55 years old in good health and CMV-seropositive.

The rearrangement uses TRBV7-9 and TRBJ1-2; 9 bases line up with TRBD1. The CDR3 sequence is 14 residues long. Germline V gene lookup returns CDR1 SEHNR and CDR2 FQNEAQ (reference sequence). V shed 5 bases and J 4 bases; nucleotides not matched to a gene: 5. In nucleotides, the CDR3 is TGTGCCAGCAGCCCGACAGGGGGAGTCTATGGCTACACCTTC. Protein: CASSPTGGVYGYTF.

V and J are TRBV7-3 and TRBJ1-2, with D perhaps matching TRBD1 (5 bases). The V gene lost 5 bases and the J gene lost 4 bases, with 11 bases spanning the gap. Germline V gene lookup returns CDR1 SGHTA and CDR2 FQGTGA. The CDR3 contains 13 residues. Here the CDR3 reads CASSPDSSYGYTF. The CDR3 DNA sequence: TGTGCCAGCAGCCCTGACAGCTCCTATGGCTACACCTTC.

This clone appeared a few times. The junction shows a germline mismatch at one end, possibly a read error. The rearrangement links TRBV7-9 to TRBJ1-5, with D perhaps matching TRBD1 (5 bases). The CDR3 covers 17 residues. Germline V gene sequence: CDR1 SEHNR, CDR2 FQNEAQ (reference sequence). CDR3 sequence reads: CSSSLATGYSSNQPQHF. The CDR3 DNA follows: TGTTCCAGCAGCTTAGCCACAGGATACTCTTCCAATCAGCCCCAGCATTTT.

The rearrangement links TRBV5-1 to TRBJ1-1; D is undetermined. The CDR3 sequence is 14 residues long. Germline CDR1 reads SGHRS; CDR2 reads YFSETQ. V was trimmed by 2 bases and J by 0 bases, leaving 8 bases between them. Written as DNA, the CDR3 is TGCGCCAGCAGCTTTCAAGAGTTGAACACTGAAGCTTTCTTT. This gives the protein CASSFQELNTEAFF.

A few counts support this clone. The junction shows a germline mismatch at one end, possibly a read error. The DNA for the CDR3 is TGTGCTAGCAGCTTAGGCCCGGGATACACAGATACGCAGTATTTT. Translated: CASSLGPGYTDTQYF. The chain is built from TRBV7-7 and TRBJ2-3; D possibly corresponds to TRBD2 (5 bases). Germline values: CDR1 SSHAT, CDR2 FNYEAQ (reference sequence). CDR3 length: 15 amino acids. Filled out from reference TRBV7-7 and TRBJ2-3, the complete variable domain reads GAGVSQSPRYKVTKRGQDVTLRCDPISSHATLYWYQQALGQGPEFLTYFNYEAQPDKSGLPSDRFSAERPEGSISTLTIQRTEQRDSAMYRCASSLGPGYTDTQYFGPGTRLTVL.

The rearrangement links TRBV5-1 to TRBJ1-3; D gene ambiguous. The CDR3 loop spans 12 amino acids. CDR1 is SGHRS, CDR2 YFSETQ, per germline. Deletions cut 5 bases from V and 0 bases from J, with 3 bases between. CDR3 amino acids: CASRSSGNTIYF. CDR3 in DNA: TGCGCCAGCAGGAGCTCTGGAAACACCATATATTTT.

The genes are TRBV28 and TRBJ1-3; no clear D. The CDR3 covers 12 residues. In germline, CDR1 is MDHEN, CDR2 SYDVKM. Trimming cost V 6 bases and J 6 bases, with 9 bases left between them. This chain's CDR3 is CASSPLSNTIYF. The CDR3 nucleotides read TGTGCCAGCAGCCCCCTTTCAAACACCATATATTTT. Looking up the rest from reference TRBV28 and TRBJ1-3 gives the full variable domain: DVKVTQSSRYLVKRTGEKVFLECVQDMDHENMFWYRQDPGLGLRLIYFSYDVKMKEKGDIPEGYSVSREKKERFSLILESASTNQTSMYLCASSPLSNTIYFGEGSWLTVV.

The chain employs TRBV4-3 and TRBJ2-1; D remains ambiguous. Per germline, CDR1 LGHNA and CDR2 YSLEER. The CDR3 extends over 13 amino acids. Trimming pared 4 bases from V and 5 bases from J, leaving 9 bases between. CDR3 bases: TGCGCCAGCAGCCTAACAGTTAACAATGAGCAGTTCTTC. Amino acids: CASSLTVNNEQFF.

This chain connects TRBV7-6 to TRBJ1-1; D might be TRBD1 (6 bases). Trimming pared 4 bases from V and 0 bases from J, leaving 12 bases between. CDR1 is SGHVS and CDR2 is FNYEAQ in the germline V gene. This CDR3 has 15 amino acids. Here the CDR3 DNA reads TGTGCCAGCAGCTCAAAAACAGGGCTGAACACTGAAGCTTTCTTT. This codes for CASSSKTGLNTEAFF.

This chain connects TRBV7-3 to TRBJ2-3; 7 bases agree with TRBD1. V dropped 5 bases and J dropped 8; count of bases not matched to a gene: 10. The germline CDR1 and CDR2 sequences are SGHTA and FQGTGA. The CDR3 spans 14 residues. The CDR3 sequence is CASSRDSLIRTQYF. CDR3 DNA sequence: TGTGCCAGCAGCCGGGACAGTCTGATTCGTACGCAGTATTTT.

This clone has only one observation. The chain links TRBV19 to TRBJ1-3; 7 positions agree with TRBD1. Losses at the gene ends were 9 bases for V and 0 bases for J; bases not matched to a gene: 5. In germline, CDR1 is LNHDA, CDR2 SQIVND (reference sequence). The CDR3 consists of 14 residues. This CDR3 reads CASGRDSSGNTIYF. CDR3 nucleotide sequence: TGTGCCAGCGGAAGGGACAGCTCTGGAAACACCATATATTTT.

The rearrangement joins TRBV6-6 to TRBJ1-2; D remains ambiguous. Trimming removed 0 bases from V and 0 bases from J, with 11 bases in between. The germline V gene encodes CDR1 MNHNY and CDR2 SVGAGI (reference sequence). This CDR3 has 16 amino acids. The CDR3 sequence: CASSYSPRDTNYGYTF. CDR3 sequence (DNA): TGTGCCAGCAGTTACTCCCCTCGGGATACTAACTATGGCTACACCTTC.

V and J are TRBV15 and TRBJ2-7; D possibly corresponds to TRBD1 (5 bases). The germline V gene has CDR1 LNHNV and CDR2 YYDKDF (reference sequence). Trimming shortened V by 3 bases and J by 3 bases, and 9 bases separated the two germline ends. This CDR3 contains 13 residues. The CDR3 nucleotides are TGTGCCACCAGCAGGACAGAGAGCTACGAGCAGTACTTC. Its protein is CATSRTESYEQYF.

The chain combines TRBV18 with TRBJ2-1; maybe TRBD2 (5 bases). Germline CDR1 KGHSH, CDR2 LQKENI. V was cut by 2 bases and J by 3 bases, with 11 bases left in between. This CDR3 region has 15 residues. The CDR3 is CASSPVSGGYNEQFF. The CDR3 coding sequence is TGTGCCAGCTCACCAGTAAGCGGCGGCTACAATGAGCAGTTCTTC.

This chain uses TRBV29-1 with TRBJ2-1; D is uncertain. Trimming shortened V by 1 base and J by 9 bases, and 10 bases separated the two germline ends. The CDR3 spans 12 residues. Germline V CDR1 and CDR2: SQVTM, ANQGSEA. Here the CDR3 reads CSVEGLDAEQFF. The CDR3 DNA reads TGCAGCGTTGAAGGCCTAGACGCTGAGCAGTTCTTC.

V is TRBV9 and J is TRBJ1-2, with a weak D call TRBD1 (6 bases). CDR1 and CDR2 (germline): SGDLS, YYNGEE. V was pared by 2 bases and J by 2 bases, with 13 bases between. The CDR3 covers 15 residues. DNA for the CDR3: TGTGCCAGCAGCGTTGGAACAGGGCAGAACTATGGCTACACCTTC. It codes for CASSVGTGQNYGYTF. Full variable domain (missing parts from reference TRBV9 and TRBJ1-2): DSGVTQTPKHLITATGQRVTLRCSPRSGDLSVYWYQQSLDQGLQFLIQYYNGEERAKGNILERFSAQQFPDLHSELNLSSLELGDSALYFCASSVGTGQNYGYTFGSGTRLTVV.

V is TRBV28 and J is TRBJ1-2; TRBD1 agrees at 8 bases. This CDR3 contains 16 residues. Germline CDR1 reads MDHEN; CDR2 reads SYDVKM. V lost 4 bases to trimming and J lost 2 bases; unmatched junction nucleotides: 9. In nucleotides, the CDR3 is TGTGCCAGCAGTTGGGCAACCCGACAGGGGAACTATGGCTACACCTTC. It translates to CASSWATRQGNYGYTF.

The chain recombines TRBV6-6 with TRBJ2-5; TRBD1 aligns across 7 bases. CDR1 MNHNY and CDR2 SVGAGI come from the germline V gene (reference sequence). This CDR3 has 14 amino acids. V shed 8 bases and J 1 base; nucleotides not matched to a gene: 7. CDR3: CASDARTGQETQYF. CDR3 bases: TGTGCCAGCGACGCCAGGACAGGCCAAGAGACCCAGTACTTC.

The chain recombines TRBV5-4 with TRBJ2-1; tentatively, D is TRBD2 (6 bases). The CDR3 contains 15 residues. Germline CDR1 SGHNT, CDR2 YYREEE (reference sequence). Trimming stripped 3 bases from V and 3 bases from J, with 13 bases between. The CDR3: CASSSGTLRYNEQFF. The CDR3 DNA is TGTGCCAGCAGCTCCGGGACTCTTCGCTACAATGAGCAGTTCTTC.

The chain joins TRBV5-4 to TRBJ2-7; 11 bases map to TRBD2. V shed 0 bases, J shed 2 bases, and the junction held 7 bases outside the gene matches. CDR1 is SGHNT, CDR2 YYREEE, per germline (reference sequence). This CDR3 comprises 17 residues. CDR3 DNA: TGTGCCAGCAGCTTGGGGGGGGCTAGCGGGAGGACCTACGAGCAGTACTTC. Its translation: CASSLGGASGRTYEQYF.

The gene calls are TRBV27 and TRBJ2-1; TRBD1 matches at 7 bases. The CDR3 covers 15 residues. Germline CDR1 and CDR2: MNHEY and SMNVEV (reference sequence). V shed 5 bases and J 15 bases; nucleotides not matched to a gene: 19. The DNA for the CDR3 is TGTGCCAGCAGTAACCGGGACCGATATGGGGGACAGCCGTTCTTC. It translates to CASSNRDRYGGQPFF.

The chain recombines TRBV30 with TRBJ2-7; 9 bases match TRBD1. This CDR3 comprises 13 residues. Germline V gives CDR1 GTSNPN, CDR2 SVGIG (reference sequence). J gave up 4 bases and V 3 bases, and 4 bases lay outside the gene matches. The CDR3 here is CAWRRGQGYEQYF. As DNA, the CDR3 is TGTGCCTGGAGGAGGGGACAGGGTTACGAGCAGTACTTC.

V usage is TRBV6-4 and J usage is TRBJ2-5; TRBD2 matches at 7 bases. The junction had 7 bases not matched to a gene; V was cut back by 11 bases and J by 1 base. The germline CDR1 and CDR2 sequences are MRHNA and SNTAGT. The CDR3 contains 13 residues. CDR3 loop: CACPGTTQETQYF. The CDR3 DNA reads as TGTGCCTGCCCCGGGACTACCCAAGAGACCCAGTACTTC.

This clone was seen more than once but under ten times. The gene calls are TRBV7-3 and TRBJ1-2; D ambiguous. The CDR3 covers 13 residues. Germline V lookup: CDR1 SGHTA, CDR2 FQGTGA. Trimming stripped 2 bases from V and 7 bases from J, with 11 bases between. This CDR3 is CASSLSPLGGYTF. CDR3 sequence (DNA): TGTGCCAGCAGCTTATCCCCACTAGGTGGCTACACCTTC.

This clone was found once. The gene calls are TRBV7-8 and TRBJ2-3; 8 nucleotides agree with TRBD1. The CDR3 is 17 amino acids. Germline V lookup: CDR1 SGHVS, CDR2 FQNEAQ. J gave up 5 bases and V 4 bases, and 14 bases lay outside the gene matches. The CDR3 sequence: CASSSLGGQARGDTQYF. In DNA form, the CDR3 reads TGTGCCAGCAGCTCCCTCGGGGGACAGGCCCGCGGAGATACGCAGTATTTT.

This sequence joins TRBV27 and TRBJ1-1; TRBD1 matches 7 bases. This CDR3 region has 13 residues. Germline V lookup: CDR1 MNHEY, CDR2 SMNVEV (reference sequence). The V and J ends lost 4 bases and 8 bases, in that order; junction bases with no gene match: 7. DNA for the CDR3: TGTGCCAGCAGTTACACCGGGACAGCAGAAGCTTTCTTT. It yields the protein CASSYTGTAEAFF.